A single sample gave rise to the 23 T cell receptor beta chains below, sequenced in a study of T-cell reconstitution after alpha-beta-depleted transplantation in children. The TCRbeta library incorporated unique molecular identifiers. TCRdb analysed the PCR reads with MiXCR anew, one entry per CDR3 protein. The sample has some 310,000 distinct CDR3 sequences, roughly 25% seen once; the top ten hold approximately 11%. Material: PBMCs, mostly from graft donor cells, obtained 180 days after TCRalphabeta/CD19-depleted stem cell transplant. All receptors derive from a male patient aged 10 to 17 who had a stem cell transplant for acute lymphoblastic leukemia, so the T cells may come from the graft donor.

As DNA, the CDR3 is TGTGCCAGCAGTTACACCCGGGACTTGGGGCCCATAAAGCAGTTCTTC. Translating it yields CASSYTRDLGPIKQFF. V is TRBV6-5 and J is TRBJ2-1, with a possible D match to TRBD2 (6 bases). CDR1 MNHEY and CDR2 SVGAGI come from the germline V gene. V was shortened by 2 bases and J by 11 bases, with 22 bases between the two germline ends. This CDR3 is built from 16 residues.

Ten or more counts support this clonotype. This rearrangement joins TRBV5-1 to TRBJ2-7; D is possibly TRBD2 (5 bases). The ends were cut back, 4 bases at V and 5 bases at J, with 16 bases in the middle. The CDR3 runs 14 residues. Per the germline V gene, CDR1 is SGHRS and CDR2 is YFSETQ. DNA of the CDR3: TGCGCCAGCAGCCCCTGGACTGGGATCGACGAGCAGTACTTC. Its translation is CASSPWTGIDEQYF.

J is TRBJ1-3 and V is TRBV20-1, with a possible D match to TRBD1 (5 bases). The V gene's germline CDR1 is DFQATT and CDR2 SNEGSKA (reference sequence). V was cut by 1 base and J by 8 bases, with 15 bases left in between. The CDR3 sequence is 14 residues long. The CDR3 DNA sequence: TGCAGTGCTAGAGTCCCGTATCAGGGTGACACCATATATTTT. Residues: CSARVPYQGDTIYF.

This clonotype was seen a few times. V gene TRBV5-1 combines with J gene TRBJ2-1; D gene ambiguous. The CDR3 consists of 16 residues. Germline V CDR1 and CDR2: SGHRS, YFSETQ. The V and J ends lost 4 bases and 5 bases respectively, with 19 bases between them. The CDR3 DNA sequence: TGCGCCAGCAGCCGAACCGTGACGGGCTTCGACAATGAGCAGTTCTTC. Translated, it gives CASSRTVTGFDNEQFF.

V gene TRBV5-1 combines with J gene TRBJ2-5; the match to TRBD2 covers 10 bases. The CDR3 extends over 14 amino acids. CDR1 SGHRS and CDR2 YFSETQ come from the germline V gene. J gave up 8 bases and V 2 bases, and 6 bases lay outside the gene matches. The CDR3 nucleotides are TGCGCCAGCAGCTTAGGACTAGCGGCAGAAACCCAGTACTTC. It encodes CASSLGLAAETQYF.

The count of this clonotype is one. DNA of the CDR3: TGTGCAAGTCGCTTCCACAACGAGACGAATAATCAGCCCCAGCATTTT. Translation: CASRFHNETNNQPQHF. The J gene is TRBJ1-5, the V gene TRBV12-2. TRBV12-2 is given as a pseudogene. CDR3 length equals 16 residues.

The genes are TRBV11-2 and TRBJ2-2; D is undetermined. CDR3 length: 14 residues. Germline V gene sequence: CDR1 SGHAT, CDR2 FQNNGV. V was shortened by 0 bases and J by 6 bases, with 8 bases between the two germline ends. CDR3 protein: CASSLDNFPGELFF. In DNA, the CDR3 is TGTGCCAGCAGCTTAGATAATTTCCCCGGGGAGCTGTTTTTT.

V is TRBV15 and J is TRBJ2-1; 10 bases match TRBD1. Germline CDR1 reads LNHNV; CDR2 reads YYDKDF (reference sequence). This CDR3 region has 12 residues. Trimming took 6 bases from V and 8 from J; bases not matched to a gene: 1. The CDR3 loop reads CATRDRGDEQFF. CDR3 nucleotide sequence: TGTGCCACCAGGGACAGGGGGGATGAGCAGTTCTTC.

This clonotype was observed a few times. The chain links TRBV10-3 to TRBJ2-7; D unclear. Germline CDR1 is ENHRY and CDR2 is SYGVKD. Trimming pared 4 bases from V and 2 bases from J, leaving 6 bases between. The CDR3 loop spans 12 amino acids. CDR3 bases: TGTGCCATCAGTGGTTCGCCCTACGAGCAGTACTTC. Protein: CAISGSPYEQYF.

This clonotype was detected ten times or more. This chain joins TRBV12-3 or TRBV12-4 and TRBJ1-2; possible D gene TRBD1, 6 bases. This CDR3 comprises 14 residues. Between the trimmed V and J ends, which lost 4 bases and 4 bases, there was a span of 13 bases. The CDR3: CASSYRQARYGYTF. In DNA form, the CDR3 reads TGTGCCAGCAGTTACCGACAGGCCCGCTATGGCTACACCTTC.

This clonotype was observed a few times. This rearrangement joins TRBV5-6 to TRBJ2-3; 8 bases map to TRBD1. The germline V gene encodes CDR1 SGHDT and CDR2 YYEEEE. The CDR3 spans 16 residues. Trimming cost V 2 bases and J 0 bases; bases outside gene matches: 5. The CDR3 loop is CASSFRTGSSTDTQYF. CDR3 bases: TGTGCCAGCAGCTTCAGGACAGGGTCTAGCACAGATACGCAGTATTTT.

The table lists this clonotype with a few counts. The CDR3 sequence is CASSSHRGSSSSYEQYF. The CDR3 DNA reads as TGTGCCAGCAGTTCCCACCGGGGTTCTTCGAGCTCCTACGAGCAGTACTTC. This chain joins TRBV12-3 or TRBV12-4 and TRBJ2-7; the D gene is possibly TRBD2 (5 bases). The CDR3 has 17 residues. Trimming cost V 4 bases and J 0 bases, with 19 bases left between them.

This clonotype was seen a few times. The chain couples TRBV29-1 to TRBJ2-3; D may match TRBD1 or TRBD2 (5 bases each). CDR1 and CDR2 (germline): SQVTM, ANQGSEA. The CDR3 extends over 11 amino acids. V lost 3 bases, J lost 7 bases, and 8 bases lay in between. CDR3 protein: CSVDRGHTQYF. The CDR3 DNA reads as TGCAGCGTTGATCGGGGCCATACGCAGTATTTT.

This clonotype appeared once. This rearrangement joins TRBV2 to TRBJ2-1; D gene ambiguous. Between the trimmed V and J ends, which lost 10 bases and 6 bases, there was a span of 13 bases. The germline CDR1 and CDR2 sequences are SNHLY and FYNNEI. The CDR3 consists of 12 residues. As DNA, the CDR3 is TGTGCCACGTCTTTGGTCTCCAATGAGCAGTTCTTC. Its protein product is CATSLVSNEQFF.

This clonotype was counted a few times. CDR3 in DNA: TGCAGCGGACAGGGAAACACGGCCTACGAGCAGTACTTC. Translation gives CSGQGNTAYEQYF. V is TRBV29-1 and J is TRBJ2-7, with TRBD1 identical over 7 bases. Trimming at V came to 7 bases and at J to 2 bases, leaving 8 bases not matched to a gene. Germline V gives CDR1 SQVTM, CDR2 ANQGSEA. This CDR3 contains 13 residues.

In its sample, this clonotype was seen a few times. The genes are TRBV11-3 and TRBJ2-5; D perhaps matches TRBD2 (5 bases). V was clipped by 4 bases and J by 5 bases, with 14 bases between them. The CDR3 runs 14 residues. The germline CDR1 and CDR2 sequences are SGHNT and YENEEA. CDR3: CASSSGSGSETQYF. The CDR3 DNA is TGTGCCAGCAGCTCTGGGTCGGGGTCCGAGACCCAGTACTTC.

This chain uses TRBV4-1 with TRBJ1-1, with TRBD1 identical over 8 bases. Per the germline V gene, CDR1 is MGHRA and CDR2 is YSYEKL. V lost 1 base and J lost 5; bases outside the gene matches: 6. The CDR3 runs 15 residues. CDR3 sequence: CASSQVRGPGTEAFF. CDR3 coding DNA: TGCGCCAGCAGCCAAGTCAGGGGGCCGGGGACTGAAGCTTTCTTT.

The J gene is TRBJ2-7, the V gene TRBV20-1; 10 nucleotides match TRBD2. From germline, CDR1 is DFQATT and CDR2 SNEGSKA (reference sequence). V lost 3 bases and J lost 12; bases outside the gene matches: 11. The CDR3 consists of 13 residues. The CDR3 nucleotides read TGCAGTGCTAGGGGACCCGGGACTAGCGACTTGTACTTC. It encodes CSARGPGTSDLYF.

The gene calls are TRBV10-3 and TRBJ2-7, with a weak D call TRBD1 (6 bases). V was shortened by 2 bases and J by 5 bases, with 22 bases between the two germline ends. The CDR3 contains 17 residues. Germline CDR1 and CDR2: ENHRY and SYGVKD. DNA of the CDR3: TGTGCCATCAGTGAGGCAAAGGGTACAGGGCAAGGCCACGAGCAGTACTTC. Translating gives CAISEAKGTGQGHEQYF.

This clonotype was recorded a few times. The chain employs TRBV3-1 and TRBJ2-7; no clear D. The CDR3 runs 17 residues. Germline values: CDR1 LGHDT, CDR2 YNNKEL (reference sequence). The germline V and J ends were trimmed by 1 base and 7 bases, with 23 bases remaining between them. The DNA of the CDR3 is TGTGCCAGCAGCCAAGGATGGGGTTTAAGTAATAAGTTGGAGCAGTACTTC. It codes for CASSQGWGLSNKLEQYF.

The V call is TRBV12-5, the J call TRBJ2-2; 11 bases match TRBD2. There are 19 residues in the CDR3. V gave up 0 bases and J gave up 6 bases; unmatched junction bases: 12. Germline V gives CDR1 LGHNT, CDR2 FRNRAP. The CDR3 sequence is CASGLVEGYSGRAPGELFF. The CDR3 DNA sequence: TGTGCTAGTGGTTTGGTAGAGGGATATAGCGGGAGGGCCCCCGGGGAGCTGTTTTTT.

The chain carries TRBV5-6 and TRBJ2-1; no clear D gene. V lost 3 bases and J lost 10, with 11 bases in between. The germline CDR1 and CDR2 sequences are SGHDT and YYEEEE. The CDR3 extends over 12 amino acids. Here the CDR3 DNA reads TGTGCCAGCAGCTCCCATTTGCCCGAGCAGTTCTTC. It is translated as CASSSHLPEQFF.

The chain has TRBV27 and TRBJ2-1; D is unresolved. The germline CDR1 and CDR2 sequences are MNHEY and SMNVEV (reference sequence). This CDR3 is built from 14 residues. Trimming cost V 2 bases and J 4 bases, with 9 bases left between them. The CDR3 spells CASSLNPWYNEQFF. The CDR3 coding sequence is TGTGCCAGCAGTTTAAATCCCTGGTACAATGAGCAGTTCTTC.